A single sample gave rise to the 17 T cell receptor beta chains below, sequenced in a study of blood T cell repertoires in COVID-19. The data were produced by immunoSEQ multiplex PCR, yet TCRdb's version contains in-frame clones alone and is incomplete. The table lists around 140,000 clones, approximately 90% of them singletons. The sample was peripheral blood. The receptors derive from a man aged 55 to 70 with active or convalescent COVID-19.

The chain links TRBV28 to TRBJ1-5, with TRBD1 matching 12 bases. The CDR3 consists of 17 residues. The germline gives CDR1 MDHEN, CDR2 SYDVKM. J was trimmed by 7 bases and V by 5 bases; bases with no gene match: 12. The DNA of the CDR3 is TGTGCCAGCAGTATATCCGGGACAGGGGGCGTGGTGCAGCCCCAGCATTTT. This translates into CASSISGTGGVVQPQHF.

The CDR3 DNA follows: TGTGCCAGCAGCCAAGGAACGAGTCAGCCCCAGCATTTT. This codes for CASSQGTSQPQHF. V gene TRBV14 combines with J gene TRBJ1-5; D gene ambiguous. Per germline, CDR1 SGHDN and CDR2 FVKESK. With 1 base removed from V and 6 bases from J, the gap between germline ends came to 7 bases. The CDR3 loop spans 13 amino acids.

V and J are TRBV10-3 and TRBJ2-3; tentatively, D is TRBD2 (6 bases). Germline CDR1 ENHRY, CDR2 SYGVKD. Trimming stripped 10 bases from V and 12 bases from J, with 23 bases between. The CDR3 loop spans 13 amino acids. The CDR3: CATAGTEGRTQYF. The CDR3 bases are TGTGCCACCGCGGGTACGGAGGGTCGAACTCAGTATTTT.

This clone was detected only once. The chain employs TRBV3-1 (or the pseudogene TRBV3-2) and TRBJ2-5, with 7 bases matching TRBD2. Germline trimming cut 1 base from V and 4 bases from J; bases unmatched to any gene: 9. This CDR3 comprises 16 residues. Germline V CDR1 and CDR2: LGHDT, YNNKEL (reference sequence). CDR3 sequence reads: CASSQGGSVVGETQYF. The CDR3 bases are TGTGCCAGCAGCCAAGGCGGGAGCGTTGTAGGAGAGACCCAGTACTTC.

This rearrangement joins TRBV28 to TRBJ1-4; TRBD1 matches at 7 bases. CDR1 and CDR2 (germline): MDHEN, SYDVKM. The CDR3 is 15 amino acids. J gave up 5 bases and V 5 bases, and 8 bases lay outside the gene matches. The CDR3: CASSVQGLDNEKLFF. The CDR3 DNA reads TGTGCCAGCAGTGTACAGGGGCTCGACAATGAAAAACTGTTTTTT.

The chain carries TRBV7-7 and TRBJ2-2, with D possibly being TRBD2 (6 bases). Deletions cut 5 bases from V and 6 bases from J, with 10 bases between. The CDR3 totals 13 residues. From germline, CDR1 is SSHAT and CDR2 FNYEAQ (reference sequence). CDR3 amino acids: CASSRREAGELFF. In DNA form, the CDR3 reads TGTGCCAGCAGCCGCAGGGAGGCCGGGGAGCTGTTTTTT.

The chain is built from TRBV12-3 or TRBV12-4 and TRBJ2-1, with TRBD2 identical over 7 bases. J gave up 9 bases and V 0 bases, and 2 bases lay outside the gene matches. The CDR3 runs to 13 residues. DNA of the CDR3: TGTGCCAGCAGTTTAGCGTCGGGAGGTGAGCAGTTCTTC. Translation gives CASSLASGGEQFF.

The rearrangement joins TRBV28 to TRBJ1-3; D might be TRBD1 (5 bases). The V gene's germline CDR1 is MDHEN and CDR2 SYDVKM. The ends were cut back, 6 bases at V and 0 bases at J, with 18 bases in the middle. The CDR3 is 17 residues long. The CDR3 sequence: CASSWGEGMGSGNTIYF. In DNA, the CDR3 is TGTGCCAGCAGCTGGGGGGAGGGGATGGGCTCTGGAAACACCATATATTTT.

The genes are TRBV2 and TRBJ2-3; the D is unclear. This CDR3 is 13 amino acids long. Trimming stripped 7 bases from V and 2 bases from J, with 10 bases between. Germline values: CDR1 SNHLY, CDR2 FYNNEI. CDR3 nucleotide sequence: TGTGCCAGCACCCATCTAGACACAGATACGCAGTATTTT. It translates to CASTHLDTDTQYF.

The CDR3 DNA sequence: TGTGCCAGCAGCTTCTGGAAAACAGGGGGCAGGAACACCGGGGAGCTGTTTTTT. It codes for CASSFWKTGGRNTGELFF. The chain links TRBV13 to TRBJ2-2; TRBD1 matches at 9 bases. Germline CDR1 PRHDT, CDR2 FYEKMQ (reference sequence). After removal of 3 bases from V and 1 base from J, the junction contained 9 bases not matched to a gene. The CDR3 totals 18 residues.

The DNA of the CDR3 is TGTGCCAGCAGCAAAAATGCGGGGGGCGGGGGCGCGGGCAATCAGCCCCAGCATTTT. This gives the protein CASSKNAGGGGAGNQPQHF. The chain joins TRBV21-1 to TRBJ1-5. TRBV21-1 is a pseudogene. The length of the CDR3 is 19 residues.

The rearrangement joins TRBV7-3 to TRBJ2-7; TRBD2 aligns across 9 bases. V shed 2 bases and J 4 bases; nucleotides not matched to a gene: 9. Germline V gives CDR1 SGHTA, CDR2 FQGTGA. The CDR3 is 16 amino acids. In DNA, the CDR3 is TGTGCCAGCAGCTTACGTAGTGCAGCGGGAGGATACGAGCAGTACTTC. Protein product: CASSLRSAAGGYEQYF.

The CDR3 DNA sequence: TGCGCCAGCAGCCCGACTCTAGGCGGGGGGCTTGAAAAACTGTTTTTT. This sequence encodes CASSPTLGGGLEKLFF. This chain uses TRBV4-3 with TRBJ1-4; possibly TRBD1 for D (6 bases). Between the trimmed V and J ends, which lost 4 bases and 7 bases, there was a span of 19 bases. The CDR3 is made up of 16 amino acids. The germline V gene encodes CDR1 LGHNA and CDR2 YSLEER.

This chain joins TRBV7-2 and TRBJ2-7; 7 bases match TRBD2. The trim removed 5 bases at V and 6 bases at J, leaving 4 bases unmatched. The CDR3 covers 12 residues. Germline V lookup: CDR1 SGHTA, CDR2 FQGNSA. For the CDR3, the DNA is TGTGCCAGCAGCGGACTAGTTACCGAGCAGTACTTC. Translating gives CASSGLVTEQYF.

The chain carries TRBV19 and TRBJ2-7; 7 nucleotides line up with TRBD1. The CDR3 runs 14 residues. The V gene end was trimmed by 5 bases and the J gene end by 5 bases; junction bases not matched to a gene: 9. The germline gives CDR1 LNHDA, CDR2 SQIVND (reference sequence). CDR3 protein: CASSEAGGSNEQYF. The CDR3 DNA is TGTGCCAGTAGTGAGGCAGGGGGTAGTAACGAGCAGTACTTC.

The rearrangement links TRBV7-9 to TRBJ1-2; D remains ambiguous. Germline V gene data show CDR1 as SEHNR and CDR2 as FQNEAQ (reference sequence). The CDR3 runs 14 residues. The V gene lost 4 bases and the J gene lost 8 bases, with 17 bases spanning the gap. CDR3 amino acids: CASSSPETGGGYTF. In DNA form, the CDR3 reads TGTGCCAGCAGCTCCCCAGAGACCGGCGGGGGCTACACCTTC.

This chain uses TRBV4-2 with TRBJ1-1; a possible D gene is TRBD1 (5 bases). Trimming took 2 bases from V and 5 from J, leaving 18 bases between them. The CDR3 is made up of 16 amino acids. In germline, CDR1 is LGHNA, CDR2 YNFKEQ. Written as DNA, the CDR3 is TGTGCCAGCAGCCAAACCCGCGGGACCCGAGCGACTGAAGCTTTCTTT. Its protein is CASSQTRGTRATEAFF.